Presented here are 6 T cell receptor beta chains from one specimen sequenced in a study of T cells in Graves' hyperthyroidism and ophthalmopathy. Regions amplified from RNA transcripts were the TCR beta CDR3 regions. HTBI primers were the set used in a first-round RT-PCR of the TCR CDR3. One entry per CDR3 protein results from TCRdb running MiXCR on the multiplex PCR reads. The sample has 220,000 or so distinct CDR3 sequences, 16% seen once. Sequencing was carried out using blood. All receptors come from a woman between 18 and 29 years old with Graves' ophthalmopathy.

The rearrangement joins TRBV15 to TRBJ1-4; D perhaps matches TRBD1 (6 bases). Per the germline V gene, CDR1 is LNHNV and CDR2 is YYDKDF (reference sequence). With 1 base removed from V and 6 bases from J, the gap between germline ends came to 9 bases. The CDR3 has 14 amino acids. In DNA, the CDR3 is TGTGCCACCAGCAGAGCCAGGGGTTATGAAAAACTGTTTTTT. This encodes CATSRARGYEKLFF.

This clonotype was seen ten or more times. J is TRBJ2-7 and V is TRBV11-3; TRBD2 matches 11 bases. CDR1 and CDR2 (germline): SGHNT, YENEEA. V gave up 5 bases and J gave up 1 base; unmatched junction bases: 7. The CDR3 length is 16 residues. This CDR3 reads CASSPSLAGDSYEQYF. For the CDR3, the DNA is TGTGCCAGCAGCCCCTCACTAGCGGGGGATTCCTACGAGCAGTACTTC. Full variable domain (rest looked up from reference TRBV11-3 and TRBJ2-7): EAGVVQSPRYKIIEKKQPVAFWCNPISGHNTLYWYLQNLGQGPELLIRYENEEAVDDSQLPKDRFSAERLKGVDSTLKIQPAELGDSAVYLCASSPSLAGDSYEQYFGPGTRLTVT.

This clonotype was seen many times. The rearrangement links TRBV20-1 to TRBJ1-5, with D uncertain. The V and J ends lost 3 bases and 6 bases respectively, with 12 bases between them. In germline, CDR1 is DFQATT, CDR2 SNEGSKA (reference sequence). The CDR3 length is 13 residues. DNA of the CDR3: TGCAGTGCTAGTAGAGAGGCGGTTCAGCCCCAGCATTTT. It is translated as CSASREAVQPQHF.

This clonotype appeared many times. Here the CDR3 DNA reads TGTGCCAGCGGATTGGGGGACAATGAGCAGTTCTTC. This encodes CASGLGDNEQFF. This chain uses TRBV11-3 with TRBJ2-1; the D gene could be TRBD1 or TRBD2 (5 bases each). Germline V gene data show CDR1 as SGHNT and CDR2 as YENEEA. CDR3 size: 12 residues. With 8 bases removed from V and 5 bases from J, the gap between germline ends came to 10 bases.

This clonotype was counted ten times or more. CDR3 nucleotides: TGTGCCAGCAGCGGGACAGATAGCAATCAGCCCCAGCATTTT. Protein sequence: CASSGTDSNQPQHF. The gene calls are TRBV28 and TRBJ1-5; 7 bases are a match to TRBD1. V trimming: 6 bases; J trimming: 0 bases; junction bases outside the gene matches: 2. The germline CDR1 and CDR2 sequences are MDHEN and SYDVKM. There are 14 residues in the CDR3.

The chain employs TRBV12-3 or TRBV12-4 and TRBJ1-1; 12 nucleotides align to TRBD1. CDR3 length: 15 residues. J gave up 1 base and V 5 bases, and 2 bases lay outside the gene matches. CDR3 in DNA: TGTGCCAGCAGTGGGACAGGGGGCAGGAACACTGAAGCTTTCTTT. It yields the protein CASSGTGGRNTEAFF.